This T cell receptor beta chain derives from a study of cytomegalovirus exposure and HLA in healthy donors. PCR amplification relied on 60 Vbeta primers (plus 13 Jbeta primers). Profiling relied on immunoSEQ multiplex PCR, and the TCRdb table lists in-frame clones only, not all of them. The sample carries around 170,000 clones, around 80% recorded once. The study, taken as a whole, reports: Accounts indicate the classifier identified cytomegalovirus status with strong specificity and sensitivity. A later analysis found that most CMV-associated TCR beta chains appeared HLA-restricted.

Comment on this clone: Its target is not known.

This CDR3 spans 14 amino acids. Per germline, CDR1 LNHNV and CDR2 YYDKDF (reference sequence). V dropped 0 bases and J dropped 8 bases, with 13 bases sitting between them. Sequenced material: PBMCs. The chain is built from TRBV15 and TRBJ1-1, with D unclear. The TCR was taken from a woman between 25 and 40 years old in good health and CMV-seronegative. The CDR3 loop reads CATSRDQRPGEAFF. CDR3 nucleotide sequence: TGTGCCACCAGCAGAGATCAGAGGCCGGGGGAAGCTTTCTTT. The complete variable domain, with remaining parts taken from reference TRBV15 and TRBJ1-1, reads DAMVIQNPRYQVTQFGKPVTLSCSQTLNHNVMYWYQQKSSQAPKLLFHYYDKDFNNEADTPDNFQSRRPNTSFCFLDIRSPGLGDTAMYLCATSRDQRPGEAFFGQGTRLTVV.